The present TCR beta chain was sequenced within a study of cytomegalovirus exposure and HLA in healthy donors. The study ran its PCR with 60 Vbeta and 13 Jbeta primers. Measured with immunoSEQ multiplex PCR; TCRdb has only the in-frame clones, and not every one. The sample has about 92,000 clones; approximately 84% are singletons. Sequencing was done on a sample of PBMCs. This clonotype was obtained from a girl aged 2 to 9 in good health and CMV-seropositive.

The DNA for the CDR3 is TGTGCCAGCGGGATGGGACAGGCCCCCCATCAGCCCCAGCATTTT. Protein: CASGMGQAPHQPQHF. The V gene is TRBV27, the J gene TRBJ1-5; 8 nucleotides match TRBD1. V was clipped by 8 bases and J by 5 bases; unmatched bases: 11. The CDR3 is 15 amino acids. Germline V gene lookup returns CDR1 MNHEY and CDR2 SMNVEV (reference sequence).